This T cell receptor beta chain stems from a study of blood T cell repertoires in COVID-19. Study background: The samples span acute and convalescent COVID-19 from the United States, Italy and Spain. PBMCs, B-cell-depleted T cells, or T cells were the source of the cDNA or gDNA that made up the material.

Per the authors' pipeline: The authors estimated nucleated cell counts from reference gene primer amplification. Repertoires were generated with immunoSEQ multiplex PCR, while TCRdb's copy carries only in-frame clones and drops some. The V and J calls and the clone size are those of that table, but D and trimming were determined from the DNA. The sample yields tens of thousands of clones, less than 95% seen once. CDR3 size: 17 residues. The J segment lost 2 bases and the V segment lost 6 bases, leaving 11 bases of the junction unmatched. Germline V gene sequence: CDR1 LNHDA, CDR2 SQIVND (reference sequence).

The V gene is TRBV19, the J gene TRBJ2-2, with 8 bases lining up with TRBD2. Sequencing used peripheral blood. This TCR was sampled from a human donor with active COVID-19. The donor label of this sample is uncertain. The CDR3 region has the DNA TGTGCCAGTAGAAACCTGCGGGGGGCCAGAAACACCGGGGAGCTGTTTTTT. Translating it yields CASRNLRGARNTGELFF. The full variable domain, rest sourced from reference TRBV19 and TRBJ2-2, is DGGITQSPKYLFRKEGQNVTLSCEQNLNHDAMYWYRQDPGQGLRLIYYSQIVNDFQKGDIAEGYSVSREKKESFPLTVTSAQKNPTAFYLCASRNLRGARNTGELFFGEGSRLTVL.